A single sample gave rise to the 20 T cell receptor beta chains below, sequenced in a study of a mutant IDH1 vaccine in newly diagnosed glioma. The sample's time point: week 47, end of study. One vaccine dose held 300 ug of mutant IDH1 20-mer peptide and came with topical imiquimod. The table came from immunoSEQ multiplex PCR; TCRdb's copy has only in-frame clones and leaves some out. The sample lists some 50,000 clones, roughly 83% occurring once. Their recognized antigens are unknown. This specimen was PBMCs, taken from a glioma patient whose treatment included an IDH1 peptide vaccine. Every receptor here comes from a woman younger than 45 with glioma. Some clones in this sample may be carry-over from other donors' samples.

CDR3 residues: CSVAPRGAYEQYF. The CDR3 DNA is TGCAGCGTTGCCCCGAGGGGCGCCTACGAGCAGTACTTC. This chain joins TRBV29-1 and TRBJ2-7, with D perhaps being TRBD1 or TRBD2 (5 bases each). This CDR3 is 13 amino acids long. Per germline, CDR1 SQVTM and CDR2 ANQGSEA. With 4 bases removed from V and 2 bases from J, the gap between germline ends came to 12 bases.

The chain has TRBV5-7 and TRBJ2-7; 7 bases line up with TRBD1. TRBV5-7 is labeled an ORF, and its function is uncertain. The J segment lost 2 bases and the V segment lost 2 bases, leaving 10 bases of the junction unmatched. The CDR3 runs to 16 residues. DNA of the CDR3: TGTGCCAGCAGCTTTATCGGAACAGGGGTAACCTACGAGCAGTACTTC. Translating gives CASSFIGTGVTYEQYF.

This clone was found once. The rearrangement joins TRBV30 to TRBJ1-6, with 7 bases identical to TRBD1. The CDR3 runs 14 residues. Germline V CDR1 and CDR2: GTSNPN, SVGIG (reference sequence). V was clipped by 2 bases and J by 7 bases; unmatched bases: 5. The CDR3 DNA sequence: TGTGCCTGGAGTAGGGGACAGCCAAATTCACCCCTCCACTTT. Encoded protein: CAWSRGQPNSPLHF. The whole variable domain, filled in from reference TRBV30 and TRBJ1-6, reads SQTIHQWPATLVQPVGSPLSLECTVEGTSNPNLYWYRQAAGRGLQLLFYSVGIGQISSEVPQNLSASRPQDRQFILSSKKLLLSDSGFYLCAWSRGQPNSPLHFGNGTRLTVT.

Details on this clone: The same CDR3 arises from other DNA sequences in this sample as well. V is TRBV14 and J is TRBJ2-5; no reliable D call. Germline CDR1 SGHDN, CDR2 FVKESK. CDR3 length: 14 residues. V shed 1 base and J shed 4 bases, with 10 bases lying between them. This chain's CDR3 is CASSQGARSETQYF. In DNA, the CDR3 is TGTGCCAGCAGCCAAGGGGCCCGCTCAGAGACCCAGTACTTC.

This chain's CDR3 is CASSEEVPDTQYF. In nucleotides, the CDR3 is TGTGCCAGCAGTGAAGAGGTGCCGGATACGCAGTATTTT. The rearrangement links TRBV2 to TRBJ2-3; D unclear. Germline V lookup: CDR1 SNHLY, CDR2 FYNNEI. The V end was cut by 1 base, the J end by 6 bases, with 8 bases between. The CDR3 has 13 amino acids.

J is TRBJ1-1 and V is TRBV9; D uncertain. Germline V gene sequence: CDR1 SGDLS, CDR2 YYNGEE. This CDR3 has 15 residues. Deletions cut 0 bases from V and 1 base from J, with 10 bases between. The CDR3 reads CASSVAGTQNTEAFF. In nucleotides, the CDR3 is TGTGCCAGCAGCGTAGCGGGAACACAGAACACTGAAGCTTTCTTT.

The chain is built from TRBV4-2 and TRBJ1-3; D not resolved. This CDR3 is 13 amino acids long. Looked up from germline, CDR1 is LGHNA and CDR2 is YNFKEQ. V was pared by 3 bases and J by 4 bases, with 7 bases between. In nucleotides, the CDR3 is TGTGCCAGCAGCCAGGTAGGAGGAAACACCATATATTTT. Translating gives CASSQVGGNTIYF.

The V call is TRBV19, the J call TRBJ2-7, with 7 nucleotides matching TRBD1. J gave up 4 bases and V 8 bases, and 2 bases lay outside the gene matches. The CDR3 has 11 amino acids. Germline values: CDR1 LNHDA, CDR2 SQIVND (reference sequence). Here the CDR3 reads CASGDRYEQYF. CDR3 DNA: TGTGCCAGTGGGGACAGATACGAGCAGTACTTC. The complete variable domain, with remaining parts taken from reference TRBV19 and TRBJ2-7, reads DGGITQSPKYLFRKEGQNVTLSCEQNLNHDAMYWYRQDPGQGLRLIYYSQIVNDFQKGDIAEGYSVSREKKESFPLTVTSAQKNPTAFYLCASGDRYEQYFGPGTRLTVT.

This rearrangement joins TRBV9 to TRBJ2-7; a possible D gene is TRBD1 (6 bases). Germline loops: CDR1 SGDLS, CDR2 YYNGEE. CDR3 length: 15 residues. Trimming took 7 bases from V and 5 from J, leaving 22 bases between them. The CDR3 DNA reads as TGTGCCAGCTCCTCCGCCGACAGGCACTTCCACGAGCAGTACTTC. Protein product: CASSSADRHFHEQYF.

This sequence joins TRBV29-1 and TRBJ1-1; 7 positions agree with TRBD1. V was pared by 1 base and J by 4 bases, with 3 bases of the junction left unmatched. The germline gives CDR1 SQVTM, CDR2 ANQGSEA. The CDR3 runs 13 residues. CDR3 nucleotides: TGCAGCGTTGAAGGACAGGGTGCCACTGAAGCTTTCTTT. Translating it yields CSVEGQGATEAFF.

This clone came up once. This chain uses TRBV6-6 with TRBJ1-3, with a possible D match to TRBD1 (5 bases). Trimming cost V 2 bases and J 7 bases, with 12 bases left between them. Germline V lookup: CDR1 MNHNY, CDR2 SVGAGI (reference sequence). The CDR3 extends over 14 amino acids. CDR3 sequence reads: CASSYTGTANTIYF. The CDR3 region has the DNA TGTGCCAGCAGTTACACCGGGACGGCGAACACCATATATTTT.

The chain links TRBV19 to TRBJ2-1; 7 nucleotides line up with TRBD1. V lost 5 bases, J lost 11 bases, and 9 bases stayed unmatched. This CDR3 contains 13 residues. The germline CDR1 and CDR2 sequences are LNHDA and SQIVND (reference sequence). The CDR3 loop is CASSFRGNVKQFF. CDR3 nucleotide sequence: TGTGCCAGTAGTTTCAGGGGGAATGTTAAGCAGTTCTTC.

The V and J genes are TRBV30 and TRBJ1-5; possible D gene TRBD1, 5 bases. Germline-derived CDR1 and CDR2 are GTSNPN and SVGIG (reference sequence). Deletions cut 3 bases from V and 1 base from J, with 10 bases between. The CDR3 covers 14 residues. The CDR3 spells CAWRGEGSNQPQHF. In DNA form, the CDR3 reads TGTGCCTGGAGGGGGGAGGGGAGCAATCAGCCCCAGCATTTT.

V and J are TRBV5-1 and TRBJ2-5; no firm D call. V was clipped by 8 bases and J by 5 bases, with 10 bases between them. This CDR3 is 11 amino acids long. The V gene's germline CDR1 is SGHRS and CDR2 YFSETQ. This CDR3 reads CASMSLETQYF. CDR3 bases: TGCGCCAGTATGAGTTTGGAGACCCAGTACTTC.

The chain combines TRBV23-1 with TRBJ2-7; TRBD2 matches 12 bases. TRBV23-1 is an open reading frame whose function is uncertain. V gave up 2 bases and J gave up 4 bases; unmatched junction bases: 12. The CDR3 has 18 amino acids. CDR3 coding DNA: TGCGCCAGCAGTCAAGACGCGCAGAGACTAGCGGGAGCTTACGAGCAGTACTTC. Translating gives CASSQDAQRLAGAYEQYF.

The chain joins TRBV13 to TRBJ2-7, with 9 positions matching TRBD2. V lost 5 bases to trimming and J lost 4 bases; unmatched junction nucleotides: 9. The CDR3 spans 15 residues. Germline V CDR1 and CDR2: PRHDT, FYEKMQ (reference sequence). CDR3 loop: CASSTRGRAVYEQYF. The CDR3 DNA sequence: TGTGCCAGCAGCACCCGCGGGAGGGCCGTTTACGAGCAGTACTTC.

The J gene is TRBJ1-1, the V gene TRBV4-1; possible D gene TRBD1, 5 bases. V shed 0 bases and J shed 1 base, with 12 bases lying between them. There are 16 residues in the CDR3. Germline V gene sequence: CDR1 MGHRA, CDR2 YSYEKL. The DNA for the CDR3 is TGCGCCAGCAGCCAAGAGCGGGGCGCGGGGAACACTGAAGCTTTCTTT. Amino acids: CASSQERGAGNTEAFF.

The chain is built from TRBV18 and TRBJ2-3, with D possibly being TRBD2 (5 bases). This CDR3 has 14 residues. Germline V gene lookup returns CDR1 KGHSH and CDR2 LQKENI. The V end lost 5 bases, the J end lost 4 bases, and 13 bases lay between the germline ends. CDR3 nucleotide sequence: TGTGCCAGCTCAACGCCGGGAATTGCAGATACGCAGTATTTT. It specifies CASSTPGIADTQYF.

This clone was seen a few times. This chain connects TRBV11-1 to TRBJ2-7; TRBD1 matches at 10 bases. CDR1 is SGHAT, CDR2 FQDESV, per germline (reference sequence). V was pared by 5 bases and J by 4 bases, with 5 bases of the junction left unmatched. This CDR3 spans 14 amino acids. In DNA form, the CDR3 reads TGTGCCAGCAGCCCCGGACAGGGGGGTTACGAGCAGTACTTC. Amino acid sequence: CASSPGQGGYEQYF.

CDR3 amino acids: CASSALGTSGTYEQYF. CDR3 nucleotide sequence: TGTGCCAGCAGTGCGCTTGGGACTAGCGGAACCTACGAGCAGTACTTC. V is TRBV6-1 and J is TRBJ2-7; TRBD2 agrees at 11 bases. Germline CDR1 reads MNHNS; CDR2 reads SASEGT. The V and J ends lost 4 bases and 2 bases, in that order; junction bases with no gene match: 7. The CDR3 runs to 16 residues.